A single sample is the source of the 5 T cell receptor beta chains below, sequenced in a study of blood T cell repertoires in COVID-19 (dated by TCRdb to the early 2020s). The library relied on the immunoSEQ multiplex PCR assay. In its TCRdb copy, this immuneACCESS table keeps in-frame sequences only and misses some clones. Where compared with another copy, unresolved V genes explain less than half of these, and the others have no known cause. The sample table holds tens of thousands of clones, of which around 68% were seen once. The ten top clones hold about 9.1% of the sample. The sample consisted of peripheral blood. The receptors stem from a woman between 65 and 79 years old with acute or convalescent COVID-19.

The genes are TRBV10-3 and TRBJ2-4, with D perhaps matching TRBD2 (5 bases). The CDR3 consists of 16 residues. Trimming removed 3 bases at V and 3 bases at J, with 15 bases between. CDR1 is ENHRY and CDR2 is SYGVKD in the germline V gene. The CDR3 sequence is CAISEEVARGKNIQYF. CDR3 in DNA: TGTGCCATCAGTGAAGAAGTAGCTCGGGGCAAAAACATTCAGTACTTC.

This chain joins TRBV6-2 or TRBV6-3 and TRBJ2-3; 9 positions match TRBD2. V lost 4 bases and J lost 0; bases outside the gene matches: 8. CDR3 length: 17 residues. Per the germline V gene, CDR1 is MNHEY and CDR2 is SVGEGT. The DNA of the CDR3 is TGTGCCAGCAGTTTCCCCTCGACTAGCGGCAGCACAGATACGCAGTATTTT. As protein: CASSFPSTSGSTDTQYF.

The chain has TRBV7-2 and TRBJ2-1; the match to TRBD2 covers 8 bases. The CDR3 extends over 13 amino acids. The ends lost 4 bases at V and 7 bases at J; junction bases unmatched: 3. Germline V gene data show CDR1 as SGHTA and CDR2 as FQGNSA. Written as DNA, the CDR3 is TGTGCCAGCAGCTCCCGGGGGGGGAATGAGCAGTTCTTC. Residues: CASSSRGGNEQFF.

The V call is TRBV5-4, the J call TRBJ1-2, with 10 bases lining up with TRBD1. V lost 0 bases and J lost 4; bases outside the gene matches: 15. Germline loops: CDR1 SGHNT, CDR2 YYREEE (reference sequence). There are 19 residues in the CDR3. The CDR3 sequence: CASSLGLNRDRGGGYGYTF. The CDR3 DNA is TGTGCCAGCAGCTTGGGGTTGAACCGGGACAGGGGAGGGGGCTATGGCTACACCTTC. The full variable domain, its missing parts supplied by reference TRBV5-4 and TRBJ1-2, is ETGVTQSPTHLIKTRGQQVTLRCSSQSGHNTVSWYQQALGQGPQFIFQYYREEENGRGNFPPRFSGLQFPNYSSELNVNALELDDSALYLCASSLGLNRDRGGGYGYTFGSGTRLTVV.

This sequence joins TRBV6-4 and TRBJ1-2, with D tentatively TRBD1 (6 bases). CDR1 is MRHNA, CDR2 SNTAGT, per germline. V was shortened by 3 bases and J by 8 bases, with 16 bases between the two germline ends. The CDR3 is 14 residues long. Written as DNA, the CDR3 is TGTGCCAGCAGTGATACGGGCAGGGGTCCCGGCTACACCTTC. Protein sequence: CASSDTGRGPGYTF.